This T cell receptor (beta chain) originates from a study of blood T cell repertoires in COVID-19. Whole-study context: Specimens from acute and convalescent COVID-19 originated in the United States, Italy and Spain. The cDNA or gDNA used as material had been derived from T cells, B-cell-depleted T cells, or PBMCs.

Original methodology: Using reference gene primer amplification, nucleated cell counts were estimated. Assay used: immunoSEQ multiplex PCR; TCRdb lists only in-frame clones, some missing. V, J and clone size are taken as reported in that table, and D and trimming were inferred from the DNA itself. The sample consists of some 69,000 clones, about 90% of them appearing once. Seattle patient enrollment occurred during active infection, with longitudinal follow-up thereafter. Trimming took 7 bases from V and 6 from J, leaving 13 bases between them. The CDR3 sequence is 12 residues long. In germline, CDR1 is SGHTS, CDR2 YDEGEE.

Sample: peripheral blood. The source is a man aged 50-60 years with COVID-19, enrolled during active disease. The chain recombines TRBV5-8 with TRBJ1-1; no clear D gene. CDR3 sequence (DNA): TGTGCCAGCTTTACCGGGGTCGCTGAAGCTTTCTTT. This translates into CASFTGVAEAFF.